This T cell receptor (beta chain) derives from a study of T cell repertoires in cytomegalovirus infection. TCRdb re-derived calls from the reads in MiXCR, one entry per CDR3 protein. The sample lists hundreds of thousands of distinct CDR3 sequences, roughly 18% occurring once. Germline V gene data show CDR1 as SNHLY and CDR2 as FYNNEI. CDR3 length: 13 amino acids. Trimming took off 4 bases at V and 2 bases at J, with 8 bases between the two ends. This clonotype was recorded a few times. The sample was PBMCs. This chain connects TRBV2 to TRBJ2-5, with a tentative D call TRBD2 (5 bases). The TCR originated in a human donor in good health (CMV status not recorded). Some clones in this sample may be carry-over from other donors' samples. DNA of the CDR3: TGTGCCAGCAGTGCGGAGGTTCAAGAGACCCAGTACTTC. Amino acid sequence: CASSAEVQETQYF.